The TCR beta chain under discussion was sequenced for a study of shared clonotypes between healthy human individuals (dated by TCRdb to the early 2020s). Broadly, across the study: A couple of women and a few men aged 18 to 49 years were included in the cohort. For each donor, three plates each were used for CD4 naive and CD4 memory, two plates were used for CD8 naive, and one plate was used for CD8 memory. The study deeply sequenced blood TCR repertoires of five healthy adults to estimate repertoire size and the extent of clonotype sharing between individuals. Different laboratories and diverse techniques were used to prepare libraries and sequence TCR repertoires, to increase sequencing depth and limit assay-specific biases. Between about 0.94 and 8.9 billion PBMCs per donor were obtained by leukapheresis. Overall study outcomes, separate from this receptor: Sampling was restricted to blood, and TCR repertoires in tissues likely differ from the TCR repertoires found in blood. Higher generation probabilities were observed for clonotypes shared by all four sorted-subset donors than for non-shared clonotypes. The genetic and exposure-history diversity represented was limited by the small number of donors. Larger estimated clonotype richness was generally found for naive subsets than for memory subsets. Even with the large sequencing depth, rarefaction of the sorted-subset datasets indicated that sequencing was incomplete. Across a few donors, around 5.4% of naive CD4, 3% to 3.5% of naive CD8, approximately 2.5% of memory CD4, and 0.4% of memory CD8 clonotypes were shared. Pairwise subsampling led to the expectation that sequencing depth would affect the degree of clonotype sharing among donors.

CDR1 WSHSY and CDR2 SAAADI are derived from the germline V gene. From its cysteine to its phenylalanine, the CDR3 spans 12 amino acids. Only the CDR3 DNA stays, 36 bases, in frame from base 1. Relative to germline, V is 5 bases shorter and J is 0 bases shorter, with 3 bases between their ends. Using the deep immunoSEQ assay, TCR CDR3 regions were amplified from genomic DNA by multiplex PCR. Genomic DNA extracted from each cell subset was distributed evenly over all wells of several immunoSEQ 96-well plates, and each plate served as one replicate. For sorted subsets, approximately 190 ng of genomic DNA, equivalent to 25,000 to 35,000 T cell genomes, went into each replicate PCR. The purified libraries were quantified using a Qubit 3.0 fluorometer, sized with a Bioanalyzer 2100, and then quantified again using the KAPA Library Quantification kit. Every immunoSEQ 96-well plate was sequenced on a dedicated single-read 150-cycle Illumina NextSeq 550 flow cell. Per the original workflow: Because the immunoSEQ output held only junctional sequences and lacked quality scores, the filtering could not match the filtering applied to full-length reads. To assign V/J genes and CDR3, sequences were annotated against IMGT germline references using PyIR, a Python wrapper for IgBLAST v1.9. Reads were filtered out if the reads had weak V/J assignments (E-value above 1e-6), no CDR3, stop codons, out-of-frame junctions, or ambiguous translated residues. A V3J clonotype was defined by an identical inferred V gene, J gene, and CDR3 amino acid sequence. To compute the percentage overlap between repertoires, the number of shared unique clonotypes was divided by the size of the smaller repertoire. Richness of each repertoire was evaluated using RTK rarefaction, the Chao1 estimator, and Recon v2.1 estimates of unobserved clonotypes. For all TCRbeta clonotypes obtained by the gDNA method from several donors, generation probabilities were computed with OLGA. TCRdb limited this immuneACCESS table to in-frame rearrangements with V and J called. A share of clones is missing; checked studies link under half to unresolved V genes, and the rest is unexplained. V and J calls and clone size follow that table, whereas D and trimming were derived from the DNA. The sample data list 650,000 to 800,000 clones, and around 70% of these were observed just once. In total, the top ten clones hold more than 1.5% of the sample.

The donors were healthy, HIV-negative adults who had no recently reported acute infections or vaccinations. Every donor was a Caucasian adult living in Nashville, Tennessee, USA. Magnetic negative selection was used to enrich CD4+ T cells, after which naive cells were positively selected on CD45RA and the negative fraction became the memory subset. After blood collection by leukapheresis, PBMCs were isolated using Ficoll-Histopaque density gradient centrifugation and then cryopreserved in the vapor phase of liquid nitrogen. Analytical flow cytometry was used to check the purity and quantity of each magnetically sorted T cell population. Genomic DNA was isolated from every sorted fraction and measured by UV absorbance on a Nanodrop 2000c. Notes on this clone: Its antigen remains undetermined. This likely stems from a read error, as it lies one base from a far larger clone.

Material: memory CD4+ T cells sorted from blood. The sample's cell subset or site label is to be understood as: CD45RA-negative fraction. The sequence was obtained from a woman in her thirties in good health. This chain is built from TRBV10-2 and TRBJ2-3, with the D gene uncertain. The DNA sequence follows: TGCGCCAGCAGTTATAGCACAGATACGCAGTATTTT. This sequence encodes CASSYSTDTQYF.